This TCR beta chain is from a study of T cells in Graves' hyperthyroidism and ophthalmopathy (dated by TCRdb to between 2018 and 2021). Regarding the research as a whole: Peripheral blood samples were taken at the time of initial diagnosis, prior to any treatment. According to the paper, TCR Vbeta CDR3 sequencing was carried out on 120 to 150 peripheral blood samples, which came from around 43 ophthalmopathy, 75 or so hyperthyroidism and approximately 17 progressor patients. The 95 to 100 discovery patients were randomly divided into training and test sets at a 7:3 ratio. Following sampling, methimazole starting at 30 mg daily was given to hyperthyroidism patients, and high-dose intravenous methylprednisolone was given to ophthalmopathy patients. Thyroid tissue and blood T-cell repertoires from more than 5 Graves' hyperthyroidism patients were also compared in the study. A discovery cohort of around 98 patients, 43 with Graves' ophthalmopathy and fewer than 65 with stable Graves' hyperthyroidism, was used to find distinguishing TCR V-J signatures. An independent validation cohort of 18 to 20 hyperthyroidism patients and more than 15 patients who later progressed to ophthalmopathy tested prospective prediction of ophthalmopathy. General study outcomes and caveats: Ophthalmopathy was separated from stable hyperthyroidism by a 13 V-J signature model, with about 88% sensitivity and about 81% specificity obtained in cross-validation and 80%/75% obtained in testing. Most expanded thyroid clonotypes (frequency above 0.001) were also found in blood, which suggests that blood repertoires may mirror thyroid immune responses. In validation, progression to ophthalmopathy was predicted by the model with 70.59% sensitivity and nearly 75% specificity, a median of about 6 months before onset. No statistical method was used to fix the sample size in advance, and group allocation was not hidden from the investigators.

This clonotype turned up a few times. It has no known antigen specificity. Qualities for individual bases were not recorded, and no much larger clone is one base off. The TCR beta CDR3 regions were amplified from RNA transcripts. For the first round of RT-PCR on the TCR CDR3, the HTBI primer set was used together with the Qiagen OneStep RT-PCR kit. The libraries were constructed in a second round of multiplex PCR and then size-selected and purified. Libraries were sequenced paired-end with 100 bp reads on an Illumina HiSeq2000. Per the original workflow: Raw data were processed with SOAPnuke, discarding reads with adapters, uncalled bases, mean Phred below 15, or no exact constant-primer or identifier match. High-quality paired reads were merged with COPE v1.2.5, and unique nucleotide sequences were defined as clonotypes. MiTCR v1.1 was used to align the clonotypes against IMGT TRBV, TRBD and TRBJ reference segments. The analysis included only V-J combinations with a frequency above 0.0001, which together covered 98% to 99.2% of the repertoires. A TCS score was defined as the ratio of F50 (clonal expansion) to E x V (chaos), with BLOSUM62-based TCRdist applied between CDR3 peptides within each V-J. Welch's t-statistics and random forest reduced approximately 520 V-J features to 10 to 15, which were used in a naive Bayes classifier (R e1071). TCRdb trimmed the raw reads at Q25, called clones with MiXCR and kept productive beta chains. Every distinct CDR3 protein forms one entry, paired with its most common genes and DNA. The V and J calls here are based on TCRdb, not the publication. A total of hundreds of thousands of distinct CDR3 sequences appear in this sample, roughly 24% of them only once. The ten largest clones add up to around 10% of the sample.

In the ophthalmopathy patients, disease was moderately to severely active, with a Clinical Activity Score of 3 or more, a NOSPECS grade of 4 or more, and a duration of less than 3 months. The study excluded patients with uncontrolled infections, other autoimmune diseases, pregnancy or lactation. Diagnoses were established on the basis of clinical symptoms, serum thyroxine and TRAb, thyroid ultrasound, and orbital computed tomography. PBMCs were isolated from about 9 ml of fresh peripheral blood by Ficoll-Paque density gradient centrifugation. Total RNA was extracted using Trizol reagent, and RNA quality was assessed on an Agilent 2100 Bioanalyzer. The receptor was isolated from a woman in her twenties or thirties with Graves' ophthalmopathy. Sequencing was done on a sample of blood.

The nucleotide sequence reads as follows: TGCGCCAGCAGCTTGGAAGGCCAGGCGCAAGAGACCCAGTACTTC. Its amino acids are CASSLEGQAQETQYF. The chain uses TRBV5-1 and TRBJ2-5; there is no confident call for the D gene. The germline V gene specifies SGHRS as CDR1 and YFSETQ as CDR2. The junction carries 11 bases between V and J, which are trimmed by 0 bases and 2 bases respectively. CDR3 length: 15 amino acids, cysteine to phenylalanine. This entry keeps only the CDR3 DNA: 45 bases, framed from base 1.